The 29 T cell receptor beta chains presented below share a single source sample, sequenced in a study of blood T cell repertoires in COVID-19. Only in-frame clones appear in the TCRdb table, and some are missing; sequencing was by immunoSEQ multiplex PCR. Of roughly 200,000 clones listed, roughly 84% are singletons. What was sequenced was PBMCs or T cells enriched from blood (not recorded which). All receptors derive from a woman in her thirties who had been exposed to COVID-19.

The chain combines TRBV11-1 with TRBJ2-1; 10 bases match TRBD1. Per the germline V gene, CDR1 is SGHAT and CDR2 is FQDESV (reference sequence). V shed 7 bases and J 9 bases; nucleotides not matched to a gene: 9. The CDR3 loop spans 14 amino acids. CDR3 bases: TGTGCCAGCAAAGACAGGGGGCTTTTAGTTGAGCAGTTCTTC. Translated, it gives CASKDRGLLVEQFF.

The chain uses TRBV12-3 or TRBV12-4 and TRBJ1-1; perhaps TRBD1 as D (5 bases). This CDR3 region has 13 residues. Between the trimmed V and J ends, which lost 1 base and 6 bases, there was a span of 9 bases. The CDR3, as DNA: TGTGCCAGCAGTTTAGGGGGCCGGGCTGAAGCTTTCTTT. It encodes CASSLGGRAEAFF.

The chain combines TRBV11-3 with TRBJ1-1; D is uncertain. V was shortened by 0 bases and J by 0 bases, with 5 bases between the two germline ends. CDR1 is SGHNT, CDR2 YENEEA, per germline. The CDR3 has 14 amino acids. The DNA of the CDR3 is TGTGCCAGCAGCTTAGATCCAGTGAACACTGAAGCTTTCTTT. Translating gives CASSLDPVNTEAFF.

This CDR3 is CASSFEAGGPYEQYF. CDR3 coding DNA: TGTGCCAGCAGCTTTGAAGCGGGGGGCCCCTACGAGCAGTACTTC. The chain has TRBV5-4 and TRBJ2-7; 9 nucleotides line up with TRBD2. The V segment lost 2 bases and the J segment 2 bases; nucleotides outside the gene matches: 5. Germline CDR1 SGHNT, CDR2 YYREEE (reference sequence). This CDR3 is 15 amino acids long.

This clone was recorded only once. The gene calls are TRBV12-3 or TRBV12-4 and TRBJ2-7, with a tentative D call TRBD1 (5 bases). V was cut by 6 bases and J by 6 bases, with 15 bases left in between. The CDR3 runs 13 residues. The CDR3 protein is CASSLIRTGEQYF. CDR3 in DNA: TGTGCCAGCAGCCTCATCCGCACAGGCGAGCAGTACTTC.

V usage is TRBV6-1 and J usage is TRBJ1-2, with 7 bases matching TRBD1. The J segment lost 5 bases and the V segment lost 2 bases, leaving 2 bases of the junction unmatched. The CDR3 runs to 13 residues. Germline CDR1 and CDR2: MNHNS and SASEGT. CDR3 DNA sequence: TGTGCCAGCAGTGAACAGGGGGGTTATGGCTACACCTTC. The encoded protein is CASSEQGGYGYTF.

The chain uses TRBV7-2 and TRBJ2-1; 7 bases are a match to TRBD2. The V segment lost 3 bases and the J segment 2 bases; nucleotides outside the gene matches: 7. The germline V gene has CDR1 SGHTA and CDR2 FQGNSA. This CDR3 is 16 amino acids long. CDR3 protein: CASSFSSGTAYNEQFF. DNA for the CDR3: TGTGCCAGCAGCTTTTCTAGCGGAACAGCCTACAATGAGCAGTTCTTC.

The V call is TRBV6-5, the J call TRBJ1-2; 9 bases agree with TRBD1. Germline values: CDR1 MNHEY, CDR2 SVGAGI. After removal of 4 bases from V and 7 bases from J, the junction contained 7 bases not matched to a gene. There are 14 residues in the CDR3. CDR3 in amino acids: CASSLATGGSGYTF. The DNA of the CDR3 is TGTGCCAGCAGTTTGGCGACAGGGGGTAGTGGCTACACCTTC.

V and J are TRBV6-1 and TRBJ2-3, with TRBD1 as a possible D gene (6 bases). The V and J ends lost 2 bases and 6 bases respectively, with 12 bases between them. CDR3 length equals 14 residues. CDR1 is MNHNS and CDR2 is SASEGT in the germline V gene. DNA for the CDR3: TGTGCCAGCAGTGAAAGCTGGGGGCGGGATACGCAGTATTTT. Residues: CASSESWGRDTQYF.

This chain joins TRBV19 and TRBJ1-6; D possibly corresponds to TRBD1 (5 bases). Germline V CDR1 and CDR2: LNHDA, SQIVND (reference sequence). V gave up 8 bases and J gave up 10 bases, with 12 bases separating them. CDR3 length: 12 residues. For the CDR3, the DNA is TGTGCCAGTCACGGGGGGGAATCACCCCTCCACTTT. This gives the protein CASHGGESPLHF.

In DNA form, the CDR3 reads TGTGCCAGCAGCTGGGGACAGGGGGATGGAAACACCATATATTTT. Amino acid sequence: CASSWGQGDGNTIYF. The V call is TRBV7-9, the J call TRBJ1-3, with 11 bases aligning to TRBD1. V lost 4 bases to trimming and J lost 3 bases; unmatched junction nucleotides: 2. The CDR3 covers 15 residues. Germline assignment: CDR1 SEHNR and CDR2 FQNEAQ (reference sequence).

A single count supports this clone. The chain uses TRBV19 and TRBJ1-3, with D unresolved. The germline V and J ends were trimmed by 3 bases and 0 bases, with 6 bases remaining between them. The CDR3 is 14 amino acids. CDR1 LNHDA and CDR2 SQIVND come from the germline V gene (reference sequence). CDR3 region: CASSIQVSGNTIYF. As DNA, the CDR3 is TGTGCCAGTAGTATCCAGGTCTCTGGAAACACCATATATTTT.

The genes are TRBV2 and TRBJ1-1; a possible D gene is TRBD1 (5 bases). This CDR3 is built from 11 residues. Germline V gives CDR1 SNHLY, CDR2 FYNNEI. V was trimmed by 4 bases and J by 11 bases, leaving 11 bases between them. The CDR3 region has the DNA TGTGCCAGCAGTGTGGGACGGGGGGCTTTCTTT. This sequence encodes CASSVGRGAFF.

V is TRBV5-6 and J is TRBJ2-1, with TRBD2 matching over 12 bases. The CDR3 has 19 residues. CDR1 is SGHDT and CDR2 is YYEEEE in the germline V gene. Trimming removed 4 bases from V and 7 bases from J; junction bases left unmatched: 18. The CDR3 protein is CASSPNGLAGGPLVNEQFF. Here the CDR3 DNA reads TGTGCCAGCAGCCCCAATGGGCTAGCGGGGGGGCCTTTAGTAAATGAGCAGTTCTTC.

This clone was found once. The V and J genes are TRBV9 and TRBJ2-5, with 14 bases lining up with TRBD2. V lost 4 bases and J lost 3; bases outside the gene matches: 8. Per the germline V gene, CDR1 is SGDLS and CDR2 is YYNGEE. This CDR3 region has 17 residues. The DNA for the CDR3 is TGTGCCAGCAGCCCGCACCCGGGACTAGCGGGGGAAGAGACCCAGTACTTC. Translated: CASSPHPGLAGEETQYF.

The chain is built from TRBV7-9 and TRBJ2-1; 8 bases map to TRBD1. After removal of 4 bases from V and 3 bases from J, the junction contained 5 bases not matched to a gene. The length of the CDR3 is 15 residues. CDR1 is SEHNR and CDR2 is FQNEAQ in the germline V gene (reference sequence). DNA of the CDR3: TGTGCCAGCAGCTCAGACAGGGGACACTACAATGAGCAGTTCTTC. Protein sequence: CASSSDRGHYNEQFF.

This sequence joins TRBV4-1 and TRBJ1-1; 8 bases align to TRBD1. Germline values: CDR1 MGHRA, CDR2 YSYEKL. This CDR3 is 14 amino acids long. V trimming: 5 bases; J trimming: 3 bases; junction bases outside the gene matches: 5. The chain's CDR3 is CASSVGQDDTEAFF. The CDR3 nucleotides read TGCGCCAGCAGCGTGGGACAGGATGACACTGAAGCTTTCTTT.

In DNA form, the CDR3 reads TGTGCCACCGGAAGCGGGAACACTGAAGCTTTCTTT. It codes for CATGSGNTEAFF. J is TRBJ1-1 and V is TRBV19; no clear D gene. V was pared by 10 bases and J by 1 base, with 10 bases between. This CDR3 comprises 12 residues. The V gene's germline CDR1 is LNHDA and CDR2 SQIVND (reference sequence).

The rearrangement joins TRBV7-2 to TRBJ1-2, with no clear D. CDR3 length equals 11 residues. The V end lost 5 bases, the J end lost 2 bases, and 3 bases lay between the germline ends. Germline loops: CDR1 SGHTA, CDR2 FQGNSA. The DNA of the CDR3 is TGTGCCAGCAGCGAGAACTATGGCTACACCTTC. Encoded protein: CASSENYGYTF. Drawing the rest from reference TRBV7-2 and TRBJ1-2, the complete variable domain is GAGVSQSPSNKVTEKGKDVELRCDPISGHTALYWYRQSLGQGLEFLIYFQGNSAPDKSGLPSDRFSAERTGGSVSTLTIQRTQQEDSAVYLCASSENYGYTFGSGTRLTVV.

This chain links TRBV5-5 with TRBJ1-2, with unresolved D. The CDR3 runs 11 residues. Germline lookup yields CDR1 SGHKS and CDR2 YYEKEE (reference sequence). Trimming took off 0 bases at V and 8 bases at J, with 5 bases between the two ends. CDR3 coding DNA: TGTGCCAGCAGCTTGGACATGGGCTACACCTTC. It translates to CASSLDMGYTF.

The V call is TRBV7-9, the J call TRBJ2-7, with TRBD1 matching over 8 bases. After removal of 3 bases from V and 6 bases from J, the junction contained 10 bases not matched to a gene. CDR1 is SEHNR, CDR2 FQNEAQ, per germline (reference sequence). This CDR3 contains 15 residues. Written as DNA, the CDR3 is TGTGCCAGCAGCTTCGTCCCAGGGGGCGCGTCCGAGCAGTACTTC. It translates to CASSFVPGGASEQYF.

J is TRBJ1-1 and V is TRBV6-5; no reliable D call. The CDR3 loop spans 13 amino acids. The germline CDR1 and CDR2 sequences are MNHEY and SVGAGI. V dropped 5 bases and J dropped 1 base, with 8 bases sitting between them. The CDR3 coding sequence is TGTGCCAGCAGTATGACACAGAACACTGAAGCTTTCTTT. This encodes CASSMTQNTEAFF.

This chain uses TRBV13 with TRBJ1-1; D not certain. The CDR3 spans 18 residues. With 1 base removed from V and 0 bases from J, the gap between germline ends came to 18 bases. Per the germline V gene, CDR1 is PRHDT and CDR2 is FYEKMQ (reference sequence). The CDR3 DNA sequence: TGTGCCAGCAGCTTAGTTGCAGCAATGCGGGGTTTGAACACTGAAGCTTTCTTT. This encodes CASSLVAAMRGLNTEAFF.

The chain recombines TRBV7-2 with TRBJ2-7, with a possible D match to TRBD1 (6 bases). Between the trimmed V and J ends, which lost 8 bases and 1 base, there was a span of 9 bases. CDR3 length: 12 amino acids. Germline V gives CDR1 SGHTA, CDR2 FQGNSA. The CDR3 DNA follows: TGTGCCAGCGCCACAGGGTCCTACGAGCAGTACTTC. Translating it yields CASATGSYEQYF. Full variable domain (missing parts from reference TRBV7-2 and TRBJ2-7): GAGVSQSPSNKVTEKGKDVELRCDPISGHTALYWYRQSLGQGLEFLIYFQGNSAPDKSGLPSDRFSAERTGGSVSTLTIQRTQQEDSAVYLCASATGSYEQYFGPGTRLTVT.

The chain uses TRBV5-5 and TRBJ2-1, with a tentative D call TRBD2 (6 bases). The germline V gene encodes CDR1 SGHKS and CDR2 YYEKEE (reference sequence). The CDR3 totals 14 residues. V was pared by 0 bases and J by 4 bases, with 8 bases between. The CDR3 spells CASSLDGRYNEQFF. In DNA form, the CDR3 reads TGTGCCAGCAGCTTGGATGGGAGGTACAATGAGCAGTTCTTC. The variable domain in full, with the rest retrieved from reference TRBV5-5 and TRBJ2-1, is DAGVTQSPTHLIKTRGQQVTLRCSPISGHKSVSWYQQVLGQGPQFIFQYYEKEERGRGNFPDRFSARQFPNYSSELNVNALLLGDSALYLCASSLDGRYNEQFFGPGTRLTVL.

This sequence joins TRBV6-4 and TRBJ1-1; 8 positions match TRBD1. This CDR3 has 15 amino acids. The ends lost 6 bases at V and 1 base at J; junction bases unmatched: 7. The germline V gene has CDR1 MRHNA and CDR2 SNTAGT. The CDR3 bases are TGTGCCAGCAGAGACACAGACAGGGGGAACACTGAAGCTTTCTTT. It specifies CASRDTDRGNTEAFF.

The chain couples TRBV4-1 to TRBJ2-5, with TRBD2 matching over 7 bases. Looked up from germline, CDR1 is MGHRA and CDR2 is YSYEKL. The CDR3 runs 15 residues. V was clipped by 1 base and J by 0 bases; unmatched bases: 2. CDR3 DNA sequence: TGCGCCAGCAGCCAAGGCAGCGGGGACCAAGAGACCCAGTACTTC. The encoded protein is CASSQGSGDQETQYF.

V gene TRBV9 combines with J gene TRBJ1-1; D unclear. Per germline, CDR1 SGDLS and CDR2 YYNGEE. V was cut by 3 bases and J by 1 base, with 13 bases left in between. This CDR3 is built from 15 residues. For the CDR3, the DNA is TGTGCCAGCAGCGCCCTTGGCAACACGAACACTGAAGCTTTCTTT. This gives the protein CASSALGNTNTEAFF.

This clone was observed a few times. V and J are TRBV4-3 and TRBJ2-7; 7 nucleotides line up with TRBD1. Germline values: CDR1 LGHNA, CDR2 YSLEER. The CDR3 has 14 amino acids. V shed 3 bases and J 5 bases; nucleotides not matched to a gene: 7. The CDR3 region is CASSHRDRVHEQYF. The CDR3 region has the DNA TGCGCCAGCAGCCATAGAGACAGGGTACACGAGCAGTACTTC.